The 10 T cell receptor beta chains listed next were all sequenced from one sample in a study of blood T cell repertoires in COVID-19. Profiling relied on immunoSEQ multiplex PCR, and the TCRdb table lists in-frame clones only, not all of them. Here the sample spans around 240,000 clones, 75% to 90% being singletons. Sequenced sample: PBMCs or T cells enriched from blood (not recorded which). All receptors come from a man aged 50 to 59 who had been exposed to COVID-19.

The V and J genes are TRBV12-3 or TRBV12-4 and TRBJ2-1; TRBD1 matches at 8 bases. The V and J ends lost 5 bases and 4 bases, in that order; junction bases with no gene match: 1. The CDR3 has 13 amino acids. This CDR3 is CASSRDRYNEQFF. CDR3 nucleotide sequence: TGTGCCAGCAGTCGGGACAGGTACAATGAGCAGTTCTTC.

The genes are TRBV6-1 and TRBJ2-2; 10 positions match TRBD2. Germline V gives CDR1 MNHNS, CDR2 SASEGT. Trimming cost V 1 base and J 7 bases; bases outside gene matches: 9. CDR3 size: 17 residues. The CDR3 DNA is TGTGCCAGCAGTGAAGTTCGGGTGGGACTAGCGAACGGGGAGCTGTTTTTT. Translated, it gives CASSEVRVGLANGELFF.

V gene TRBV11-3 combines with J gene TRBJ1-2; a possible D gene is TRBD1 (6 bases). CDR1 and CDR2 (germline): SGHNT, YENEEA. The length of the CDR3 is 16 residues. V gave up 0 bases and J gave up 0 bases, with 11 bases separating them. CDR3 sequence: CASSLEGRGANYGYTF. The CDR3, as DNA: TGTGCCAGCAGCTTAGAAGGCAGGGGCGCTAACTATGGCTACACCTTC.

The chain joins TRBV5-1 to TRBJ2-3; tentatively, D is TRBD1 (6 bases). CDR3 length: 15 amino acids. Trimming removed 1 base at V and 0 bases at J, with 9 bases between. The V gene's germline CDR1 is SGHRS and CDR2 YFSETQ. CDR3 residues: CASSLSGQSTDTQYF. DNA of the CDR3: TGCGCCAGCAGCTTGAGTGGACAGAGCACAGATACGCAGTATTTT.

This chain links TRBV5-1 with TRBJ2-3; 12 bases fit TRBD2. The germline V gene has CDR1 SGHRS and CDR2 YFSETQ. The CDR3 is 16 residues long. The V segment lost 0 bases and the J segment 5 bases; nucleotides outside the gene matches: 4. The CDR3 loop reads CASSLGLAGAGDTQYF. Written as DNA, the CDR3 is TGCGCCAGCAGCTTGGGACTAGCGGGAGCGGGAGATACGCAGTATTTT.

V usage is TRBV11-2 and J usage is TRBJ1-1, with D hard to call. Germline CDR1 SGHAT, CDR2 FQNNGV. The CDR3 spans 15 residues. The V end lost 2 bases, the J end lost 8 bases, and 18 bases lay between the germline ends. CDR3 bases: TGTGCCAGCAGCTTAACATACTCCCCCCCGACAGAAGCTTTCTTT. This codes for CASSLTYSPPTEAFF.

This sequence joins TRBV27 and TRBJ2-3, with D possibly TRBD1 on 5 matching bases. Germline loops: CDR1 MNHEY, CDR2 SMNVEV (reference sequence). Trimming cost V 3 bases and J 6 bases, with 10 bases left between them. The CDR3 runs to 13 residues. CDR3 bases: TGTGCCAGCAGTTTCGTCAGGGTGGATACGCAGTATTTT. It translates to CASSFVRVDTQYF.

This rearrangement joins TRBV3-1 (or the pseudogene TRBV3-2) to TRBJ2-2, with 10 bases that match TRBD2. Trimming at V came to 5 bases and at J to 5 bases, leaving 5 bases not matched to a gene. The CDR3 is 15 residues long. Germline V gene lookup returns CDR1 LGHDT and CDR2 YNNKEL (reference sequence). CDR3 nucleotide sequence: TGTGCCAGCAGCAAGACTAGCGGGCAAACCGGGGAGCTGTTTTTT. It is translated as CASSKTSGQTGELFF.

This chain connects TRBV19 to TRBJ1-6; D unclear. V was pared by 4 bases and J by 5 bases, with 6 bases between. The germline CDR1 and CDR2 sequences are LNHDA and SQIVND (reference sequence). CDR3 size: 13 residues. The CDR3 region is CASSNSNNSPLHF. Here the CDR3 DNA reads TGTGCCAGTAGTAATAGTAATAATTCACCCCTCCACTTT.

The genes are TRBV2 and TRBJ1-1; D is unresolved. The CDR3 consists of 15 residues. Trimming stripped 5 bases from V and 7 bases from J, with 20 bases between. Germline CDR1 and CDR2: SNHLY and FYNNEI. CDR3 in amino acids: CASSRGTASINEAFF. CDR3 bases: TGTGCCAGCAGTCGAGGAACGGCGAGTATTAATGAAGCTTTCTTT.